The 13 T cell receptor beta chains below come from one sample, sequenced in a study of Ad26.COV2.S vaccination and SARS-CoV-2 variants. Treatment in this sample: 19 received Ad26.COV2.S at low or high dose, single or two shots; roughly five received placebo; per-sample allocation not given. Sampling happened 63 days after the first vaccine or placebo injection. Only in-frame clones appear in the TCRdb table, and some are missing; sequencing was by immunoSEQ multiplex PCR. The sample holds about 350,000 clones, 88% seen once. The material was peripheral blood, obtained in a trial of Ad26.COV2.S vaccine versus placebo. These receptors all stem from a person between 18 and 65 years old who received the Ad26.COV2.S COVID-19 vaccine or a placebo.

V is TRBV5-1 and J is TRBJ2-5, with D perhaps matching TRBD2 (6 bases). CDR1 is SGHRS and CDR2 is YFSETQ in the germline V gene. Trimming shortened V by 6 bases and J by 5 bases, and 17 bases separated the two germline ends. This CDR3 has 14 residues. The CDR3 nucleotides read TGCGCCAGCACCCGGGAGAGGGTAAGGGAGACCCAGTACTTC. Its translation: CASTRERVRETQYF.

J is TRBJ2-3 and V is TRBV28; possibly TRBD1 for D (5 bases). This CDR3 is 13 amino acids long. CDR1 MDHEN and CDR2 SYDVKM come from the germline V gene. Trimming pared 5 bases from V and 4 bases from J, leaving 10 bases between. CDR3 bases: TGTGCCAGCAGTGGGCAGGGTCCAGATACGCAGTATTTT. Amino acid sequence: CASSGQGPDTQYF.

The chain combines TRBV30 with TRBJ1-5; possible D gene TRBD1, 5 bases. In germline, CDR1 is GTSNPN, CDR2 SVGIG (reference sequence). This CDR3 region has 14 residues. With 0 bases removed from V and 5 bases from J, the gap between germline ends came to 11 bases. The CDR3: CAWSVGGEYQPQHF. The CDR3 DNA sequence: TGTGCCTGGAGTGTAGGAGGGGAGTATCAGCCCCAGCATTTT.

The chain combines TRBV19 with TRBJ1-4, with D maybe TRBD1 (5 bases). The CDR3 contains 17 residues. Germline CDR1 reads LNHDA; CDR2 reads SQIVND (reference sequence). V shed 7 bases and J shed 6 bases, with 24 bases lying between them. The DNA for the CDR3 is TGTGCCAGTAACCGAAACGGGGCAGTTACAGTCGATGAAAAACTGTTTTTT. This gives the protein CASNRNGAVTVDEKLFF. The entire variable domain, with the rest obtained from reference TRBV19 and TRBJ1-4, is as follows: DGGITQSPKYLFRKEGQNVTLSCEQNLNHDAMYWYRQDPGQGLRLIYYSQIVNDFQKGDIAEGYSVSREKKESFPLTVTSAQKNPTAFYLCASNRNGAVTVDEKLFFGSGTQLSVL.

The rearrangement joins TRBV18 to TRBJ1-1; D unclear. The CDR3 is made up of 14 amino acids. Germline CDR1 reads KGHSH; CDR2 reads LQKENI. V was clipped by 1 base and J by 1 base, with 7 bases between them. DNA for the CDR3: TGTGCCAGCTCACCACTGATCCCGAACACTGAAGCTTTCTTT. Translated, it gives CASSPLIPNTEAFF. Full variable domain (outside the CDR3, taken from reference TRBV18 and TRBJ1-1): NAGVMQNPRHLVRRRGQEARLRCSPMKGHSHVYWYRQLPEEGLKFMVYLQKENIIDESGMPKERFSAEFPKEGPSILRIQQVVRGDSAAYFCASSPLIPNTEAFFGQGTRLTVV.

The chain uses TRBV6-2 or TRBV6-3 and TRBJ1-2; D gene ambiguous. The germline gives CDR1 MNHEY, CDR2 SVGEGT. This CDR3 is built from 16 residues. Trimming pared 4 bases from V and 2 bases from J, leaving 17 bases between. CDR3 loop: CASSSPLTSANYGYTF. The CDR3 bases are TGTGCCAGCAGTTCTCCTCTGACAAGCGCAAACTATGGCTACACCTTC.

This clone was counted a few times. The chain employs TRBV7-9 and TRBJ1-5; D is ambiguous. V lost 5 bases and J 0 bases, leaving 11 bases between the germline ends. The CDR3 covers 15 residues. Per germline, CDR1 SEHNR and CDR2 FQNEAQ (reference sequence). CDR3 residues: CASSTLEVSNQPQHF. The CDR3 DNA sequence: TGTGCCAGCAGCACCCTCGAGGTTAGCAATCAGCCCCAGCATTTT. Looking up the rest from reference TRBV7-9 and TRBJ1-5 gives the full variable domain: DTGVSQNPRHKITKRGQNVTFRCDPISEHNRLYWYRQTLGQGPEFLTYFQNEAQLEKSRLLSDRFSAERPKGSFSTLEIQRTEQGDSAMYLCASSTLEVSNQPQHFGDGTRLSIL.

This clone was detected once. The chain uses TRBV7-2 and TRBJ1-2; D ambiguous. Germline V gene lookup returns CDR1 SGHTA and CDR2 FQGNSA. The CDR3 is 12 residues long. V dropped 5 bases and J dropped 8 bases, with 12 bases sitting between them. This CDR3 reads CASSLGGRGYTF. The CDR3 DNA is TGTGCCAGCAGCCTAGGAGGGAGAGGCTACACCTTC.

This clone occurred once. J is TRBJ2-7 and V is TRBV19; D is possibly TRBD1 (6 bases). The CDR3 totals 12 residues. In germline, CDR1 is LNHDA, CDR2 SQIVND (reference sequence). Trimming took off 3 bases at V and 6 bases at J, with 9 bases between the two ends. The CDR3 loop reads CASSMGASEQYF. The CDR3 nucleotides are TGTGCCAGTAGTATGGGGGCCTCCGAGCAGTACTTC.

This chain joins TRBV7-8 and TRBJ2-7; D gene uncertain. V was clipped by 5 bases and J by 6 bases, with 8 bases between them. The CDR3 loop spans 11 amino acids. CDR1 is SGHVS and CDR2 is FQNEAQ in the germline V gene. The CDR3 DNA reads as TGTGCCAGCAGCCTCCAGCGCGAGCAGTACTTC. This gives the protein CASSLQREQYF.

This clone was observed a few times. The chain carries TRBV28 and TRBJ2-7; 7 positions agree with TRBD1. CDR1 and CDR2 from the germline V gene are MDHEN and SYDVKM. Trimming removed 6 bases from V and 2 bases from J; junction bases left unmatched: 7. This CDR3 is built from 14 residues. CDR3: CASRVSGQTYEQYF. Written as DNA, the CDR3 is TGTGCCAGCAGGGTGTCGGGACAGACCTACGAGCAGTACTTC. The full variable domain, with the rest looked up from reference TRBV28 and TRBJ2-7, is DVKVTQSSRYLVKRTGEKVFLECVQDMDHENMFWYRQDPGLGLRLIYFSYDVKMKEKGDIPEGYSVSREKKERFSLILESASTNQTSMYLCASRVSGQTYEQYFGPGTRLTVT.

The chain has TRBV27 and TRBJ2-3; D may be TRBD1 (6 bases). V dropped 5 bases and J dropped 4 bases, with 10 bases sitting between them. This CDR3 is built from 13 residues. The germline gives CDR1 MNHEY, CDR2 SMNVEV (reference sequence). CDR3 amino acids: CASSGRTADTQYF. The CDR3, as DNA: TGTGCCAGCAGTGGGCGGACAGCAGATACGCAGTATTTT.

CDR3 coding DNA: TGTGCCAGCAGCCGGTTTGAGGGGGGAAAACTGTTTTTT. It translates to CASSRFEGGKLFF. The chain is built from TRBV14 and TRBJ1-4; weak D call: TRBD1 (6 bases). The ends were cut back, 4 bases at V and 10 bases at J, with 13 bases in the middle. The CDR3 loop spans 13 amino acids. Germline loops: CDR1 SGHDN, CDR2 FVKESK.